This T cell receptor beta chain emerged from a study of Ad26.COV2.S vaccination and SARS-CoV-2 variants. On this clone: The antigen is not known.

Trimming removed 2 bases from V and 5 bases from J, with 9 bases in between. The CDR3 has 13 residues. Germline CDR1 is MNHEY and CDR2 is SVGAGI. Study-level results: Among vaccine recipients, spike-specific TCR breadth exceeded that of placebo recipients.

Some clones are missing from TCRdb's copy, which holds only in-frame ones; the method was immunoSEQ multiplex PCR. The sample has some 340,000 clones, approximately 86% seen once. Treatment described: over 15 received Ad26.COV2.S at low or high dose, single or two shots; about 5 received placebo; per-sample allocation not given. Samples analyzed were those drawn on day 63 after the first vaccine or placebo injection. J is TRBJ1-1 and V is TRBV6-5; D uncertain. The sequence came from a person aged 18-60 years who received the Ad26.COV2.S COVID-19 vaccine or a placebo. This specimen consisted of peripheral blood, obtained in a trial of Ad26.COV2.S vaccine versus placebo. The CDR3 loop reads CASSYPGGTEAFF. CDR3 nucleotide sequence: TGTGCCAGCAGTTACCCCGGAGGAACTGAAGCTTTCTTT.